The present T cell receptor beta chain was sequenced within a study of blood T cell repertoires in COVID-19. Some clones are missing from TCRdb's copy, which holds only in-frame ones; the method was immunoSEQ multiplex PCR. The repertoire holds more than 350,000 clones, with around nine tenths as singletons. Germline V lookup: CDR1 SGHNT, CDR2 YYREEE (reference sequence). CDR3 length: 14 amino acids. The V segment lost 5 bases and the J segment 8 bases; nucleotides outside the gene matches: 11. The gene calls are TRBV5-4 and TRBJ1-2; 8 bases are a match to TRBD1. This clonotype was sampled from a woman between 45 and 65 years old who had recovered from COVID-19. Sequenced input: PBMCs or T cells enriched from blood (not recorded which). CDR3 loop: CASRPDRGAVGYTF. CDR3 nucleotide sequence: TGTGCCAGCAGGCCCGACAGGGGCGCAGTCGGCTACACCTTC.